This TCR beta chain was retrieved from a study of T cell responses to AZD1222 COVID-19 vaccine. Profiled with immunoSEQ multiplex PCR; TCRdb holds only in-frame clones, not every one. Among about 150,000 clones listed, approximately 90% were seen once. The input for sequencing was peripheral blood, taken on day 0 of MenACWY control vaccination. The clonotype was recovered from an adult in good health.

CDR3 amino acids: CASSPSGTNQPQHF. The CDR3, as DNA: TGTGCCAGCAGTCCCTCGGGGACAAATCAGCCCCAGCATTTT. The genes are TRBV27 and TRBJ1-5; D may be TRBD1 (6 bases). The CDR3 runs 14 residues. The V gene lost 5 bases and the J gene lost 4 bases, with 12 bases spanning the gap. In germline, CDR1 is MNHEY, CDR2 SMNVEV (reference sequence).